The entry below gives a single T cell receptor beta chain sequence along with its context. This entry comes from a study of OX40 agonist ivuxolimab in advanced cancers. Germline lookup yields CDR1 SNHLY and CDR2 FYNNEI. The CDR3 contains 13 residues. TCRdb's copy holds only in-frame clones and misses some; the assay was immunoSEQ multiplex PCR. Among under 95,000 clones listed, roughly 83% were seen once. This sample comprised CD4+ or CD8+ T cells sorted from blood, obtained in a trial of the OX40 agonist ivuxolimab. This sequence was found in an adult with an advanced solid tumor such as melanoma, head and neck, liver or kidney cancer. V is TRBV2 and J is TRBJ2-5; D unclear. The J call is doubtful: the DNA matches TRBJ2-7 better. The CDR3 spells CASRVGISYEQYF. For the CDR3, the DNA is TGTGCCAGCAGAGTCGGTATTTCCTACGAGCAGTACTTC.